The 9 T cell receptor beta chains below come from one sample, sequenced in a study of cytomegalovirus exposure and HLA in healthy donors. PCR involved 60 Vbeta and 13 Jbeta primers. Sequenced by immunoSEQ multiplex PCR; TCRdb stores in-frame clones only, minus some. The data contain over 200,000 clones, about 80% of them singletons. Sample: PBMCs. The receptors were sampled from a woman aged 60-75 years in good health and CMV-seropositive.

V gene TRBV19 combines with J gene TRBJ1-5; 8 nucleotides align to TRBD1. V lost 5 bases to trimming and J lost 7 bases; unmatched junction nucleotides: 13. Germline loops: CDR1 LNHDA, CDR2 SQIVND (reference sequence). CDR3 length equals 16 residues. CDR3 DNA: TGTGCCAGTAGTGCCTCCATCGGACAGGGAAGACAGCCCCAGCATTTT. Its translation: CASSASIGQGRQPQHF. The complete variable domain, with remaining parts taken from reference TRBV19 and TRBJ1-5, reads DGGITQSPKYLFRKEGQNVTLSCEQNLNHDAMYWYRQDPGQGLRLIYYSQIVNDFQKGDIAEGYSVSREKKESFPLTVTSAQKNPTAFYLCASSASIGQGRQPQHFGDGTRLSIL.

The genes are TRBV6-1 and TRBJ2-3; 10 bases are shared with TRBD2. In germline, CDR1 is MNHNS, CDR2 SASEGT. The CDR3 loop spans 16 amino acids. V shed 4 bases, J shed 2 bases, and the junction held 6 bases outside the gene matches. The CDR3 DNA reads TGTGCCAGCAGTGCCAAACTAGCGGGGCTCACAGATACGCAGTATTTT. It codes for CASSAKLAGLTDTQYF.

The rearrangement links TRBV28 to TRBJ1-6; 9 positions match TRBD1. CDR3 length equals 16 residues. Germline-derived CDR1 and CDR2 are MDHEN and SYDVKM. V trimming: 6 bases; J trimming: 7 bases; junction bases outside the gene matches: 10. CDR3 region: CASSSGTGTLNSPLHF. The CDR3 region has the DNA TGTGCCAGCAGCTCTGGGACAGGGACATTGAATTCACCCCTCCACTTT.

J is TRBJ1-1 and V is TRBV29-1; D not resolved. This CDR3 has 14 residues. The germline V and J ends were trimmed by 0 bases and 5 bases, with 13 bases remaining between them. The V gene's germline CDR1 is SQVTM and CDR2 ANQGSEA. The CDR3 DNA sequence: TGCAGCGTTGAAGAAAGTGGCGGGAGGACTGAAGCTTTCTTT. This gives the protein CSVEESGGRTEAFF.

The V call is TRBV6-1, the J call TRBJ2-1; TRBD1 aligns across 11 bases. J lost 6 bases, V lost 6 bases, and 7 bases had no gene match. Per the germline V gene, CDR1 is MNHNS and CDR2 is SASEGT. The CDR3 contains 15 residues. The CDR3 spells CASRTGTGGSNEQFF. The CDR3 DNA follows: TGTGCCAGCAGAACCGGGACAGGGGGATCCAATGAGCAGTTCTTC.

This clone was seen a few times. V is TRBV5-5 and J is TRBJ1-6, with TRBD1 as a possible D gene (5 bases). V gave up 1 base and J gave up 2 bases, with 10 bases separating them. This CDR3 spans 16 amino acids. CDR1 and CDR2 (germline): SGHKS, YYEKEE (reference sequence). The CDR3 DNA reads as TGTGCCAGCAGCTTGATTCAGGGCGCCTATAATTCACCCCTCCACTTT. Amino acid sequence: CASSLIQGAYNSPLHF.

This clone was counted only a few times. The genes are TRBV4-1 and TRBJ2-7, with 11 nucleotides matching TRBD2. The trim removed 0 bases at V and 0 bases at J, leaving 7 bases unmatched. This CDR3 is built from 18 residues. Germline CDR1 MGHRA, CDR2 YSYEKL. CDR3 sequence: CASSQDPSGGIYSYEQYF. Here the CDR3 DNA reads TGCGCCAGCAGCCAAGATCCTAGCGGGGGGATCTACTCCTACGAGCAGTACTTC.

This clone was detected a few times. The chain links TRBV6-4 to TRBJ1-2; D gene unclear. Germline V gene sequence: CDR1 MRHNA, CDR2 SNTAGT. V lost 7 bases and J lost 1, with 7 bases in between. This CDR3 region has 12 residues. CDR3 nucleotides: TGTGCCAGCAACCGCGTTAACTATGGCTACACCTTC. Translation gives CASNRVNYGYTF.

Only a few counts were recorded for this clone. CDR3 bases: TGTGCCAGCAGCACTTCACCGGGTCCAGGGGAAGATACGCAGTATTTT. Encoded protein: CASSTSPGPGEDTQYF. The V gene is TRBV5-4, the J gene TRBJ2-3; D may be TRBD1 (6 bases). V was cut by 4 bases and J by 5 bases, with 20 bases left in between. This CDR3 has 16 residues. Germline CDR1 is SGHNT and CDR2 is YYREEE (reference sequence).